This T cell receptor (beta chain) was obtained from a study of OX40 agonist ivuxolimab in advanced cancers. Turning to the overall study: Ivuxolimab, which targeted the costimulatory receptor OX40 (CD134), was an agonistic, fully human IgG2 monoclonal antibody. Intravenous ivuxolimab was administered to patients every 2 weeks at six dose levels: 0.01, 0.1, 0.3, 1.5, 3 and 10 mg/kg. Patients were allowed to have had prior anti-PD-1, anti-PD-L1 or anti-CTLA-4 therapy, and less than 45% of the dose-escalation patients had previously received checkpoint inhibitors. In the dose-escalation cohort, approximately 82% of patients were male, and the mean age was around 60 years with a range of about 20 to 80. Partial responses occurred in three dose-escalation patients: two with cutaneous melanoma and one with hepatocellular carcinoma. Peripheral TCRbeta sequencing was intended to test whether TCR sequence diversity was altered and clonal T-cell expansion was caused by ivuxolimab. Among the 50 to 55 dose-escalation patients, about 19 had hepatocellular carcinoma, 15 or so melanoma, 9 renal cell carcinoma and 9 head and neck cancer. The monotherapy dose-escalation portion (N of about 52 patients) of the phase I ivuxolimab trial is reported in the paper.

The CDR3, from cysteine to phenylalanine, totals 15 residues. The read is trimmed to its CDR3 DNA, 45 bases read in frame from base 1. According to the germline V gene, CDR1 reads KGHSH and CDR2 reads LQKENI. V is shortened by 3 bases, J by 5 bases, and the region joining them spans 11 bases. As for this clone: There is no known antigen for this receptor. No base-level quality is on record; no much larger clone is a single base apart.

The trial excluded patients who had a history of autoimmune disease or were on systemic immunosuppression. In every dose cohort, peripheral blood was drawn for TCR sequencing at baseline, cycle 4 day 1, and cycle 7 day 1. The samples were taken from a phase I, first-in-human, multicenter, open-label dose-escalation trial of ivuxolimab. Adults with locally advanced or metastatic melanoma, renal cell, hepatocellular, or head and neck squamous cell carcinoma were enrolled in the trial. CD4+ and CD8+ T cells were sorted separately from peripheral blood before TCR sequencing. General study outcomes and caveats: The antigen specificity of the peripheral T cells that underwent clonal expansion was not determined. In partial responders in the 0.1-3.0 mg/kg groups, normalized peripheral clonal expansion was found to be among the lowest, especially among CD8+ T cells. On average, CD8+ T cells showed more expanded clones than CD4+ T cells after ivuxolimab. At doses from 0.1 to 3.0 mg/kg, clonal expansion was seen in both CD4+ and CD8+ blood T cells between baseline and week 6. Low levels of normalized T-cell clonal expansion were also shown by some nonresponding patients.

Genomic DNA was extracted from sorted cells for sequencing of the TCRbeta CDR3 region. The immunoSEQ Assay was used for sequencing of TCRbeta CDR3 regions. The immuneACCESS repertoire file appears here via TCRdb, limited to in-frame rearrangements. These files lack a portion of the clones; in checked studies, under half of the deficit traces to unresolved V genes, and the cause of the others is not known. The sample yields fewer than 85,000 clones; around 82% were counted once. 6.9% of the sample is in the top ten clones. The chain is made from TRBV18 and TRBJ1-6, with TRBD1 tentatively as D gene (6 bases match). The sample was CD4+ or CD8+ T cells sorted from blood, taken in a trial of the OX40 agonist ivuxolimab. This clonotype was obtained from an adult with an advanced solid tumor such as melanoma, head and neck, liver or kidney cancer. At the DNA level, the sequence is TGTGCCAGCTCACCTACAGGGATGAATAATTCACCCCTCCACTTT. It is translated as CASSPTGMNNSPLHF.